This T cell receptor (beta chain) was profiled in a study of OX40 agonist ivuxolimab in advanced cancers. On the study more broadly: Ivuxolimab doses were 0.01, 0.1, 0.3, 1.5, 3 or 10 mg/kg every 2 weeks. Therapy given before enrollment (anti-PD-1, anti-PD-L1 or anti-CTLA-4) was allowed, and 40% to 45% had some. Partial responses were recorded for three patients, including one with hepatocellular carcinoma and two with cutaneous melanoma.

Deletions cut 7 bases from V and 4 bases from J, with 16 bases between. The germline gives CDR1 MDHEN, CDR2 SYDVKM. This CDR3 has 14 amino acids. Produced via immunoSEQ multiplex PCR; TCRdb's table is partial and in-frame only. The table lists 43,000 or so clones, 87% of them singletons. Here the sequenced sample was CD4+ or CD8+ T cells sorted from blood, taken in a trial of the OX40 agonist ivuxolimab. The chain combines TRBV28 with TRBJ1-2; tentatively, D is TRBD1 (5 bases). This TCR was sampled from an adult with an advanced solid tumor such as melanoma, head and neck, liver or kidney cancer. CDR3 protein: CASTHLGGVYGYTF. The DNA for the CDR3 is TGTGCCAGCACCCACCTCGGGGGGGTCTATGGCTACACCTTC.